Sequencing of this T cell receptor (beta chain) was carried out in a study of identifying expanded T cells in peripheral blood. Study outcomes and limitations: Variance in clone template counts between approximately two-week samples significantly increased with total template count across all healthy donors.

In regard to this clone: Its target is not known.

Measured with immunoSEQ multiplex PCR; TCRdb has only the in-frame clones, and not every one. Here the sample spans under 90,000 clones, around nine tenths being singletons. Healthy donors had no documented immune events, such as infections, while sampled. The V gene's germline CDR1 is SGHNT and CDR2 YYREEE (reference sequence). The CDR3 is made up of 19 amino acids. The ends lost 2 bases at V and 8 bases at J; junction bases unmatched: 16. The V gene is TRBV5-4, the J gene TRBJ2-1, with 13 positions matching TRBD2. The receptor's source is a person aged 18 to 70 in good health. The sample comprised blood. For the CDR3, the DNA is TGTGCCAGCAGCTTTAAAAAACTAGCGGGAGGGCCCCCCCTGGATGAGCAGTTCTTC. It translates to CASSFKKLAGGPPLDEQFF.